This record looks at one T cell receptor beta chain sequence and its context. What it binds is unknown. The data originate from a study of T cell responses to AZD1222 COVID-19 vaccine. Study at large: Pooling was applied to second doses at about 4 or about 12 weeks.

Losses at the gene ends were 1 base for V and 7 bases for J; bases not matched to a gene: 8. CDR3 length: 15 amino acids. Germline loops: CDR1 SGHTA, CDR2 FQGNSA. The data were produced by immunoSEQ multiplex PCR, yet TCRdb's version contains in-frame clones alone and is incomplete. The table records approximately 130,000 clones, about 89% of them present only once. General study findings and limits: The donor group comprised mostly white British people and more females; the analysis possibly underestimated clonal diversity.

This clonotype originated in an adult in good health. Sample: peripheral blood, taken on day 0 of AZD1222 vaccination. The V gene is TRBV7-2, the J gene TRBJ2-3; TRBD2 agrees at 7 bases. The CDR3 coding sequence is TGTGCCAGCAGCTTAGTTTGGGCTAGCGGAAATACGCAGTATTTT. Encoded protein: CASSLVWASGNTQYF.